These 21 T cell receptor beta chains were all obtained from the same sample, sequenced in a study of cytomegalovirus exposure and HLA in healthy donors. The PCR was carried out with 60 Vbeta primers and 13 Jbeta primers. Generated by immunoSEQ multiplex PCR, the TCRdb table keeps only in-frame clones and is missing some. The repertoire has about 150,000 clones, over 75% of them found once; the top ten carry under 3%. The sequencing input was PBMCs. These receptors were obtained from a woman in her thirties in good health and CMV-seronegative.

The CDR3 is CASSPGQGFYEQYF. The CDR3 coding sequence is TGCGCCAGCAGCCCGGGACAGGGGTTCTACGAGCAGTACTTC. This chain joins TRBV4-3 and TRBJ2-7, with 10 bases matching TRBD1. The germline V gene encodes CDR1 LGHNA and CDR2 YSLEER. This CDR3 has 14 residues. V lost 4 bases, J lost 3 bases, and 3 bases stayed unmatched.

This sequence joins TRBV9 and TRBJ1-3; TRBD1 matches at 7 bases. Trimming removed 3 bases from V and 3 bases from J; junction bases left unmatched: 3. In germline, CDR1 is SGDLS, CDR2 YYNGEE. This CDR3 spans 14 amino acids. This CDR3 reads CASSGTGDGNTIYF. The DNA of the CDR3 is TGTGCCAGCAGCGGTACAGGGGATGGAAACACCATATATTTT.

This chain links TRBV30 with TRBJ1-5, with TRBD1 identical over 8 bases. The CDR3 covers 15 residues. Germline V gene data show CDR1 as GTSNPN and CDR2 as SVGIG (reference sequence). The J segment lost 1 base and the V segment lost 2 bases, leaving 4 bases of the junction unmatched. The CDR3 DNA follows: TGTGCCTGGAGTAAACAGGGGGGAAGCAATCAGCCCCAGCATTTT. It yields the protein CAWSKQGGSNQPQHF.

This clone was counted a single time. V is TRBV14 and J is TRBJ2-1; 7 bases align to TRBD2. The germline V gene encodes CDR1 SGHDN and CDR2 FVKESK. The CDR3 runs to 20 residues. With V trimmed by 0 bases and J by 12 bases, 26 bases remained unmatched. In DNA form, the CDR3 reads TGTGCCAGCAGCCAAGACTGGGGCAGCCCTCAGGCATTAAGCGGGGAGGGGCAGTTCTTC. It is translated as CASSQDWGSPQALSGEGQFF.

V is TRBV6-1 and J is TRBJ2-2; perhaps TRBD2 as D (5 bases). V lost 8 bases and J lost 1, with 14 bases in between. The CDR3 runs 15 residues. CDR1 is MNHNS, CDR2 SASEGT, per germline. CDR3 region: CASGGRHRNTGELFF. In DNA form, the CDR3 reads TGTGCCAGCGGAGGAAGACACCGGAACACCGGGGAGCTGTTTTTT.

V and J are TRBV7-3 and TRBJ2-5; TRBD1 agrees at 8 bases. TRBJ2-7 explains the end of the DNA better; the J call may be wrong. The CDR3 extends over 19 amino acids. CDR1 and CDR2 from the germline V gene are SGHTA and FQGTGA. In DNA, the CDR3 is TGTGCCAGCAACTCCGCCCCGGGCTCGGACAGGGTAAAATCCTACGAGCAGTACTTC. It codes for CASNSAPGSDRVKSYEQYF.

CDR3 nucleotides: TGTGCCAGCAGCAGAAGACAGCAAGAGACCCAGTACTTC. This gives the protein CASSRRQQETQYF. The chain employs TRBV6-1 and TRBJ2-5, with D perhaps TRBD1 (5 bases). In germline, CDR1 is MNHNS, CDR2 SASEGT. CDR3 length equals 13 residues. The germline V and J ends were trimmed by 6 bases and 2 bases, with 10 bases remaining between them.

The chain joins TRBV5-1 to TRBJ2-5, with a weak D call TRBD2 (6 bases). CDR3 size: 14 residues. Trimming removed 4 bases at V and 1 base at J, with 11 bases between. Germline CDR1 is SGHRS and CDR2 is YFSETQ. CDR3 bases: TGCGCCAGCAGCCTAACCGGGAGCCAAGAGACCCAGTACTTC. Amino acids: CASSLTGSQETQYF.

The chain recombines TRBV28 with TRBJ2-1, with TRBD2 matching over 15 bases. This CDR3 is built from 19 residues. J lost 9 bases, V lost 4 bases, and 16 bases had no gene match. Germline assignment: CDR1 MDHEN and CDR2 SYDVKM. CDR3 in DNA: TGTGCCAGCAGTTCGTCTGGACTAGCGGGAGGGGCCGGGTATGCTGAGCAGTTCTTC. This translates into CASSSSGLAGGAGYAEQFF.

The gene calls are TRBV2 and TRBJ1-4, with 7 bases identical to TRBD1. From germline, CDR1 is SNHLY and CDR2 FYNNEI. Germline trimming cut 1 base from V and 10 bases from J; bases unmatched to any gene: 12. CDR3 length: 16 amino acids. The CDR3 DNA sequence: TGTGCCAGCAGTGAAGGACAGGGCAGCGTGAGGGGAAAACTGTTTTTT. Translation gives CASSEGQGSVRGKLFF. The full variable domain, its missing parts supplied by reference TRBV2 and TRBJ1-4, is EPEVTQTPSHQVTQMGQEVILRCVPISNHLYFYWYRQILGQKVEFLVSFYNNEISEKSEIFDDQFSVERPDGSNFTLKIRSTKLEDSAMYFCASSEGQGSVRGKLFFGSGTQLSVL.

The chain links TRBV2 to TRBJ2-3; D may be TRBD2 (6 bases). Germline V gives CDR1 SNHLY, CDR2 FYNNEI. The CDR3 is made up of 15 amino acids. V was pared by 5 bases and J by 1 base, with 13 bases between. The CDR3 region is CASSPLASGTDTQYF. The CDR3 region has the DNA TGTGCCAGCAGTCCCTTGGCTAGCGGCACAGATACGCAGTATTTT.

The chain couples TRBV5-1 to TRBJ2-7, with D hard to call. Trimming left V 0 bases short and J 0 bases short, with 13 bases between. The CDR3 spans 16 residues. Germline CDR1 reads SGHRS; CDR2 reads YFSETQ. The CDR3, as DNA: TGCGCCAGCAGCTTGGCCGGCGGATTGATCTCCTACGAGCAGTACTTC. Its translation: CASSLAGGLISYEQYF.

The DNA of the CDR3 is TGTGCCAGCAGTTTACCAGGGCGTCGAGCTTTCTTT. The encoded protein is CASSLPGRRAFF. V usage is TRBV27 and J usage is TRBJ1-1; perhaps TRBD1 as D (5 bases). The germline gives CDR1 MNHEY, CDR2 SMNVEV (reference sequence). Trimming cost V 2 bases and J 10 bases, with 11 bases left between them. The CDR3 covers 12 residues.

This clone has only one observation. The CDR3 protein is CASRPHRVDNEKLFF. DNA of the CDR3: TGTGCCAGCAGGCCCCACAGGGTTGATAATGAAAAACTGTTTTTT. This chain links TRBV27 with TRBJ1-4, with D possibly TRBD1 on 6 matching bases. CDR1 MNHEY and CDR2 SMNVEV come from the germline V gene (reference sequence). V was cut by 6 bases and J by 4 bases, with 15 bases left in between. This CDR3 comprises 15 residues.

V is TRBV11-2 and J is TRBJ2-1; 7 bases are a match to TRBD2. The V and J ends lost 4 bases and 0 bases, in that order; junction bases with no gene match: 6. CDR1 and CDR2 from the germline V gene are SGHAT and FQNNGV. The CDR3 loop spans 16 amino acids. The CDR3 loop reads CASSSAPSGSYNEQFF. The DNA for the CDR3 is TGTGCCAGCAGCTCCGCCCCTAGCGGCTCCTACAATGAGCAGTTCTTC.

The chain has TRBV6-5 and TRBJ1-4; the D gene is possibly TRBD1 (6 bases). This CDR3 is 14 amino acids long. The V and J ends lost 6 bases and 7 bases respectively, with 15 bases between them. Germline V lookup: CDR1 MNHEY, CDR2 SVGAGI. CDR3 protein: CASSHRVKLEKLFF. In nucleotides, the CDR3 is TGTGCCAGCAGCCACAGGGTGAAGCTTGAAAAACTGTTTTTT.

This clone was counted once. The V and J genes are TRBV7-2 and TRBJ2-2; 9 bases fit TRBD1. Germline values: CDR1 SGHTA, CDR2 FQGNSA. CDR3 length: 16 amino acids. After removal of 1 base from V and 5 bases from J, the junction contained 5 bases not matched to a gene. CDR3 region: CASSLVGTGYTGELFF. Written as DNA, the CDR3 is TGTGCCAGCAGCTTAGTTGGGACAGGGTATACCGGGGAGCTGTTTTTT. The variable domain in full, with the rest retrieved from reference TRBV7-2 and TRBJ2-2, is GAGVSQSPSNKVTEKGKDVELRCDPISGHTALYWYRQSLGQGLEFLIYFQGNSAPDKSGLPSDRFSAERTGGSVSTLTIQRTQQEDSAVYLCASSLVGTGYTGELFFGEGSRLTVL.

This chain uses TRBV15 with TRBJ2-6, with D perhaps TRBD1 (7 bases). Trimming cost V 5 bases and J 0 bases, with 17 bases left between them. This CDR3 is built from 18 residues. Germline V gives CDR1 LNHNV, CDR2 YYDKDF (reference sequence). CDR3 bases: TGTGCCACCAGCCCACGGGCGGGACAGATCTCTGGGGCCAACGTCCTGACTTTC. Translation gives CATSPRAGQISGANVLTF. Using reference TRBV15 and TRBJ2-6 for the parts outside the CDR3, the full variable domain is DAMVIQNPRYQVTQFGKPVTLSCSQTLNHNVMYWYQQKSSQAPKLLFHYYDKDFNNEADTPDNFQSRRPNTSFCFLDIRSPGLGDTAMYLCATSPRAGQISGANVLTFGAGSRLTVL.

The chain recombines TRBV19 with TRBJ2-1; 16 nucleotides match TRBD2. This CDR3 is 15 amino acids long. V shed 3 bases, J shed 9 bases, and the junction held 2 bases outside the gene matches. CDR1 is LNHDA, CDR2 SQIVND, per germline (reference sequence). The CDR3 bases are TGTGCCAGTAGTATGGGGACTAGCGGGAGGGGTGAGCAGTTCTTC. It translates to CASSMGTSGRGEQFF.

This clone was detected a few times. This chain connects TRBV6-1 to TRBJ2-7; 10 bases are a match to TRBD2. CDR1 MNHNS and CDR2 SASEGT come from the germline V gene. V lost 5 bases, J lost 5 bases, and 6 bases stayed unmatched. The CDR3 is made up of 14 amino acids. CDR3 loop: CASSSSGRVHEQYF. The DNA of the CDR3 is TGTGCCAGCAGTTCAAGCGGGAGGGTCCACGAGCAGTACTTC.

The V call is TRBV6-1, the J call TRBJ2-5; a possible D gene is TRBD1 (6 bases). Matching the DNA end better, TRBJ2-7 makes the J call doubtful. The CDR3 is 14 amino acids. Germline assignment: CDR1 MNHNS and CDR2 SASEGT. The CDR3 sequence: CASSWDTNRVEQYF. CDR3 sequence (DNA): TGTGCCAGCAGTTGGGACACAAATCGGGTCGAGCAGTACTTC.